The T cell receptor beta chain under discussion was sequenced for a study of breast tumors, draining lymph nodes, adjacent tissues (dated by TCRdb to the mid-2010s). Background for the entire study: Breast cancer patients provided tumor, adjacent nontumor tissue and axillary lymph nodes, and the study compared the TCR beta repertoires across these three sources. In human breast cancer, the study set out to assess how tumor, surrounding tissue and draining lymph node repertoires relate to one another and whether T cells might be exchanged between them.

The table lists this clonotype with many counts. Which antigen it targets is not known. No base-level quality is on record; no much larger clone is a single base apart. TCRdb records Illumina HiSeq 2000 as the sequencer. Multiplex PCR amplification was used to generate the TCR beta chain libraries. The amplified TCR beta chain products were analyzed by high-throughput sequencing. TCRdb cleaned the public reads at Q25 with fastp, built clones with MiXCR and kept in-frame beta chains. Each entry merges the rows of one CDR3 protein and shows their most common DNA and genes. The sample records approximately 250,000 distinct CDR3 sequences, 34% of which are singletons. Of the sample, approximately 4% is held by the ten largest clones. The axillary draining lymph nodes of breast cancer patients were the source of the lymph node samples. V is pruned by 0 bases and J by 8 bases, leaving 2 bases of the junction without a gene match. There are 15 amino acids in the CDR3, from cysteine to phenylalanine inclusive. Only CDR3 DNA remains: 45 bases, in frame from the first base. The germline V gene provides CDR1 LGHNA and CDR2 YNFKEQ.

Study-level results and caveats: A scenario in which most tumor T cells derive from the lymph node and then expand within tumor tissue was judged to be consistent with the data. The conclusion that tumor T cells originate in lymph nodes was framed as consistent with a hypothesis rather than directly demonstrated. Tumor T-cell repertoires showed less diversity than lymph node repertoires and more diversity than nontumor tissue repertoires, and tumor T-cell repertoires showed preferential V and J gene usage. Tumor and nontumor tissue repertoires were significantly more similar in luminal-like than in basal-like breast cancer.

The source is a female donor with breast cancer. Some clones in this sample may be carry-over from other donors' samples. This chain joins TRBV4-2 to TRBJ1-6; TRBD1 aligns with 9 central bases. The specimen was axillary lymph node tissue. In nucleotides, the sequence is TGTGCCAGCAGCCAAGAGGGACAGGGATATTCACCCCTCCACTTT. It is translated as CASSQEGQGYSPLHF.